These T cell receptor beta chains were read from a single sample in a study of monozygotic twins with inflammatory bowel disease. With the 5' RACE reads reprocessed, TCRdb shows one record per CDR3 protein and no DNA. The sample shows 400,000 or so distinct CDR3 sequences, and roughly 2.3% sits with its ten largest clones. Sequencing used blood. The receptors derive from a human donor with ulcerative colitis or Crohn's disease, or a healthy co-twin of an affected twin (not recorded which). CDR3s include the opening cysteine and the closing phenylalanine or tryptophan.

cdr3_aa	v_call	j_call
CASSHRGDESYNEQFF	TRBV4-2	TRBJ2-1
CASSLGVRPGPEAFF	TRBV5-6	TRBJ1-1
CASRHGTEDTEAFF	TRBV5-1	TRBJ1-1
CASSATEGEQYF	TRBV7-6	TRBJ2-7
CASSELAGYEQYF	TRBV10-2	TRBJ2-7
CASSLYGANVLTF	TRBV27	TRBJ2-6
CSARGGLAGGSPGEQFF	TRBV20-1	TRBJ2-1
CASSSTSGTSYNEQFF	TRBV5-1	TRBJ2-1
CASSTGLTSGNTIYF	TRBV19	TRBJ1-3
CASSSATGMGIQYF	TRBV7-3	TRBJ2-4
CASSGIQPQHF	TRBV28	TRBJ1-5
CSVEVGGKNEQYF	TRBV29-1	TRBJ2-7
CAWAGGYNEQFF	TRBV30	TRBJ2-1
CASGTYRSTDTQYF	TRBV21-1	TRBJ2-3
CSALGPLYEKLFF	TRBV20-1	TRBJ1-4
CASSYGGAAYNEQFF	TRBV5-5	TRBJ2-1
CASSSGLQPNEQFF	TRBV5-1	TRBJ2-1
CSARQLGDTQYF	TRBV20-1	TRBJ2-3
CASSVVGEGYNEQFF	TRBV9	TRBJ2-1
CASRPAFRDRAGYTF	TRBV5-1	TRBJ1-2
CATSAVTGPRNTGELFF	TRBV24-1	TRBJ2-2
CASSHSSAPPYEQYF	TRBV14	TRBJ2-7
CASSLRGLTSTDTQYF	TRBV27	TRBJ2-3
CSARETGVDIQYF	TRBV20-1	TRBJ2-4
CASSFERGGTDTQYF	TRBV7-2	TRBJ2-3
CASSDPGLAGYTDTQYF	TRBV25-1	TRBJ2-3
CASSLPQNLETQYF	TRBV5-1	TRBJ2-5
CSARETGRTDYGYTF	TRBV20-1	TRBJ1-2
CASRLEPGELFF	TRBV5-5	TRBJ2-2
CASSTRTGGTGELFF	TRBV6-1	TRBJ2-2
CASSLDPGDSPLHF	TRBV5-6	TRBJ1-6
CAWSVEGSYNSPLHF	TRBV30	TRBJ1-6
CASSKQGGVRTDTQYF	TRBV12-3/TRBV12-4	TRBJ2-3
CASSQDLATSEQFF	TRBV4-1	TRBJ2-1
CASSWTSGRFSSYNEQFF	TRBV6-2/TRBV6-3	TRBJ2-1
CASSKVGQGAIHEQYF	TRBV21-1	TRBJ2-7
CSVEIRGARSIAKNIQYF	TRBV29-1	TRBJ2-4
CAMAGGKFYEQYF	TRBV10-3	TRBJ2-7
CSGSSGTDTQYF	TRBV20-1	TRBJ2-3
CASSLGQGATYEQYF	TRBV12-3/TRBV12-4	TRBJ2-7
CASSSTGGSRPSRF	TRBV7-2	TRBJ1-1
CASSPPLELTYEQYF	TRBV28	TRBJ2-7
CASSEAKGSSYNEQFF	TRBV6-1	TRBJ2-1
CASSLDQGSYEQYF	TRBV7-6	TRBJ2-7
CATSTGTHQETQYF	TRBV15	TRBJ2-5
CASRRVAGLQETQYF	TRBV7-2	TRBJ2-5
CASSLQLAAKNIQYF	TRBV5-4	TRBJ2-4
CASSPGSARNKQFF	TRBV7-3	TRBJ2-1
CASSLLGGAENEQFF	TRBV7-9	TRBJ2-1
CASSYEAYNSPLHF	TRBV7-2	TRBJ1-6
CASSLDGQRGETQYF	TRBV5-1	TRBJ2-5
CAWSPGGNQPQHF	TRBV30	TRBJ1-5
CASHLAGANEQFF	TRBV6-5	TRBJ2-1
CASSLGNALSSPLHF	TRBV7-9	TRBJ1-6
CASSPMGPWGYTF	TRBV28	TRBJ1-2